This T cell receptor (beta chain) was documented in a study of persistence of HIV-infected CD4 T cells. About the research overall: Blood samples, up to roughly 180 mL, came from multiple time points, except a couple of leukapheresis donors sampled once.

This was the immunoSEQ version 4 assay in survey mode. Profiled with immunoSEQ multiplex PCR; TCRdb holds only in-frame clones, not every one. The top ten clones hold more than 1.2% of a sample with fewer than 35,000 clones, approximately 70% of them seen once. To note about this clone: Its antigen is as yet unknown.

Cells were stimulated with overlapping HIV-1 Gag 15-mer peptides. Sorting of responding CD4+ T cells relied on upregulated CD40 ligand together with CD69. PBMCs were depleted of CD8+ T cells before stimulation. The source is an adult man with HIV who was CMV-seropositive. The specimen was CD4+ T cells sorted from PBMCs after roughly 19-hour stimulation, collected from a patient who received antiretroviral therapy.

The CDR3 spells CASGGYNEQFF. CDR3 sequence (DNA): TGTGCATCAGGGGGCTACAATGAGCAGTTCTTC. This chain uses TRBV9 with TRBJ2-1; 7 nucleotides agree with TRBD1. The CDR3 is 11 residues long. The V gene's germline CDR1 is SGDLS and CDR2 YYNGEE. The variable domain in full, completed from reference TRBV9 and TRBJ2-1, reads DSGVTQTPKHLITATGQRVTLRCSPRSGDLSVYWYQQSLDQGLQFLIQYYNGEERAKGNILERFSAQQFPDLHSELNLSSLELGDSALYFCASGGYNEQFFGPGTRLTVL.